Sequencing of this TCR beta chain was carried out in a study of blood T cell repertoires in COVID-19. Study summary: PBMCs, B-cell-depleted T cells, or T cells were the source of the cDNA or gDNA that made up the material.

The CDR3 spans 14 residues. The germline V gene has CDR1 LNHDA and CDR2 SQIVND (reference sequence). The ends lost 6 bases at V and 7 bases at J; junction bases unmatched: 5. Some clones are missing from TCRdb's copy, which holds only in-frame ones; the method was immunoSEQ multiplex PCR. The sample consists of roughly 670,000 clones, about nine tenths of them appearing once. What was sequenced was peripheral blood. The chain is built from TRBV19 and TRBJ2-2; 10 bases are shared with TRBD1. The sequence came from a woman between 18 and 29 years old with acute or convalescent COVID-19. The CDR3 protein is CASSIDRGHGELFF. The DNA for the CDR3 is TGTGCCAGTAGCATTGACAGGGGGCACGGGGAGCTGTTTTTT.